This TCR beta chain stems from a study of OX40 agonist ivuxolimab in advanced cancers. Study overall: From roughly 23 to 90 years was the age range, with a mean of about 54 years, and about 83% were male. Regarding the study as a whole: Patients with a partial response at 0.1-3.0 mg/kg had among the lowest clonal expansion.

Sequencing was performed with immunoSEQ multiplex PCR; in TCRdb, only in-frame clones are kept and a portion is missing. This sample has approximately 50,000 clones, with around four fifths found just once. As concerns this clone: Its antigen is currently unknown.

J gave up 6 bases and V 3 bases, and 6 bases lay outside the gene matches. CDR1 is LNHDA, CDR2 SQIVND, per germline (reference sequence). This CDR3 region has 15 residues. The TCR comes from an adult with an advanced solid tumor such as melanoma, head and neck, liver or kidney cancer. The sample in question was CD4+ or CD8+ T cells sorted from blood, obtained in a trial of the OX40 agonist ivuxolimab. V usage is TRBV19 and J usage is TRBJ1-5; 9 positions agree with TRBD1. CDR3 loop: CASSIGQGRIQPQHF. The CDR3 DNA is TGTGCCAGTAGTATTGGACAGGGGAGGATTCAGCCCCAGCATTTT.